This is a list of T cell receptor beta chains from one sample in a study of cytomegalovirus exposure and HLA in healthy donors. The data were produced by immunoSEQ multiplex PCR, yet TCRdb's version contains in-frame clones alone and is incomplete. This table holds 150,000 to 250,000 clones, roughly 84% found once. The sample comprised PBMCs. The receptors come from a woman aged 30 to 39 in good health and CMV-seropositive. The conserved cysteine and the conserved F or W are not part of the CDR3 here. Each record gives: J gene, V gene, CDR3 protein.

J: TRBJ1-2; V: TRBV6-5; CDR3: ASSNRDRGRYGYT
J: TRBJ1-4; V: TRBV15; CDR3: ATSREDTREKLF
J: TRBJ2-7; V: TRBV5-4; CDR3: ASSFESGGPREQY
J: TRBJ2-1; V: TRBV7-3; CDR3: ASSRGSSYNEQF
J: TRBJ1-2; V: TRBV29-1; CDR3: SVLSSTGRGYT
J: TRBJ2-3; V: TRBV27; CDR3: ASISWREGLVYTQY
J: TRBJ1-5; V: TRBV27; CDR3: ASSKQGVNQPQH
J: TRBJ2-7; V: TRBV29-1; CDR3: SAGQGANYEQY
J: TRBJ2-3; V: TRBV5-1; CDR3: ASSFAGAGRADTQY
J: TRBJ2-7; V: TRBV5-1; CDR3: ASSLGLDLYEQY
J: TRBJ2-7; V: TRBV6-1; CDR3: ASSEPARNSYEQY
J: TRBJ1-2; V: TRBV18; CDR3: ASSLPSPGYQPDGYT
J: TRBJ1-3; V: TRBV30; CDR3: AWNRVSGNTIY
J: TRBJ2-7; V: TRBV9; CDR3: ASSVAGTGDYEQY
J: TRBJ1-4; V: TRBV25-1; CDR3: ASLGGGQLF
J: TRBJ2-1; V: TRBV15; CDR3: ATSRGTENNEQF
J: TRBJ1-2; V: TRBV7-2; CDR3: ASSSNFRGYGYT
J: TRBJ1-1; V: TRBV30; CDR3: AWSGDSREAF
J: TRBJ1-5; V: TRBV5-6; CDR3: ASSSGARNQPQH
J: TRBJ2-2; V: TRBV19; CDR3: ASSTLPRGTGELF
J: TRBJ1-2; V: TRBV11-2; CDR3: ASSLSSTSSYGYT
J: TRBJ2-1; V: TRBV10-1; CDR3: ASSVDRGNSYNEQF
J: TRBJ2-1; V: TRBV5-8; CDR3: ASSLYVDRGSEQF
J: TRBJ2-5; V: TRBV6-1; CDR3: ASQTVGVETQY
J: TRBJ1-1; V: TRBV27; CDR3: ASRSFGENTEAF
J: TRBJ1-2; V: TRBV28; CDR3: ASSLLGATNYGYT
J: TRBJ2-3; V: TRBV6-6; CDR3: ASSITGGPGDTQY
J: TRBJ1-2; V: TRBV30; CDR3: AWSNRGDYGYT
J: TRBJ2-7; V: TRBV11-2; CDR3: ASSLAGRAHEQY
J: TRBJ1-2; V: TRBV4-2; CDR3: ASSQPGQGANYGYT
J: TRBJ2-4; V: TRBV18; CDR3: ASSPRTSGSVQNIQY
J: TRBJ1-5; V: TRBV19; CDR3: ASRTGQGRDQPQH
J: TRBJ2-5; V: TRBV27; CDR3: ASRILSGLGEETQY
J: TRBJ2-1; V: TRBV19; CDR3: ASSAGAVGEQF
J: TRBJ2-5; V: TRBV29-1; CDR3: SVGTQETQY
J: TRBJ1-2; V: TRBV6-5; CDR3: ASSYSRARGPGYT
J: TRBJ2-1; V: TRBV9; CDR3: ASSVGGRAYNEQF
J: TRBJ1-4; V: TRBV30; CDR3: AWSVLETGKGDEKLF
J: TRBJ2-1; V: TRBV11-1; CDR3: ASSWGQGSYNEQF
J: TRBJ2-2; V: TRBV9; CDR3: ASSVEGSNTGELF
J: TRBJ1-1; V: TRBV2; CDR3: ARKNTETGLRTEAF
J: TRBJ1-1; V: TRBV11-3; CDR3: ASSRQGPNTEAF
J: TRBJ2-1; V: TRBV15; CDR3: ATSTGPRDEQF
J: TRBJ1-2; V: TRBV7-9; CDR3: ASSFAYGYT
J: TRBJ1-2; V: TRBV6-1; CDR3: ASISVSGTGYGYT